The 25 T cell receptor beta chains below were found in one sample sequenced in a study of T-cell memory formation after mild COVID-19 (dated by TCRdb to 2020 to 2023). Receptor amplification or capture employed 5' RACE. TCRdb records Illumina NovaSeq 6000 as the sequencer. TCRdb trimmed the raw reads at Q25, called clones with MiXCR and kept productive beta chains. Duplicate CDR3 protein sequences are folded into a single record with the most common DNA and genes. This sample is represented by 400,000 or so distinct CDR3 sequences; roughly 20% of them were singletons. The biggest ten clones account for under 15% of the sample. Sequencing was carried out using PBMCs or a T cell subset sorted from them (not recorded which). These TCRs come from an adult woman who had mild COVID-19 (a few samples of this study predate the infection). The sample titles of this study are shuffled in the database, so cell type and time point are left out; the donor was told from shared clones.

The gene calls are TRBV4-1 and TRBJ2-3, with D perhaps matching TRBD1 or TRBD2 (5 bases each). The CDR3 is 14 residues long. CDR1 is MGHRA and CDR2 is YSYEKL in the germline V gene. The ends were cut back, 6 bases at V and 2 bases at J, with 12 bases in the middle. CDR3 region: CASRRPGLTDTQYF. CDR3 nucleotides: TGCGCCAGCAGACGACCGGGGCTCACAGATACGCAGTATTTT.

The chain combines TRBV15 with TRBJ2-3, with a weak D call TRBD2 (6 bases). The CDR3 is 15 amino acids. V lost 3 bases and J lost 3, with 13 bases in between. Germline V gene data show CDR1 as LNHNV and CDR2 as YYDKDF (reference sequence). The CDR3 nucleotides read TGTGCCACCAGCAGGAGACTAGAAGTGACAGATACGCAGTATTTT. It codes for CATSRRLEVTDTQYF.

The CDR3 region is CASIGQTNTEAFF. The DNA for the CDR3 is TGTGCCAGTATTGGACAAACAAACACTGAAGCTTTCTTT. The chain uses TRBV19 and TRBJ1-1; possible D gene TRBD1, 5 bases. Germline CDR1 is LNHDA and CDR2 is SQIVND (reference sequence). The length of the CDR3 is 13 residues. V lost 7 bases and J lost 2, with 11 bases in between.

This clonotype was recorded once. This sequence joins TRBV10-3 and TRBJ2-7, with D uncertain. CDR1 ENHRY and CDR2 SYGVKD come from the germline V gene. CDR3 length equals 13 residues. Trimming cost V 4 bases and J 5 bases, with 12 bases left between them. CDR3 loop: CAISGRADDEQYF. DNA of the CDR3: TGTGCCATCAGTGGGAGAGCTGACGACGAGCAGTACTTC.

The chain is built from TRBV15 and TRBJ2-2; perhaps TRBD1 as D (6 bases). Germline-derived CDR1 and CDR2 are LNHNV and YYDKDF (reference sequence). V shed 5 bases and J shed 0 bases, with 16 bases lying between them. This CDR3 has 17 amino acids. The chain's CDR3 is CATSEALDRTNTGELFF. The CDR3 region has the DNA TGTGCCACCAGCGAAGCACTCGACAGGACGAACACCGGGGAGCTGTTTTTT.

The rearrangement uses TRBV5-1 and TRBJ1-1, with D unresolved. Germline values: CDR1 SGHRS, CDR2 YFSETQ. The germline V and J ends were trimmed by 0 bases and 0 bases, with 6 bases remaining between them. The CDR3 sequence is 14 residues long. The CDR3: CASSLEQLNTEAFF. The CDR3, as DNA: TGCGCCAGCAGCTTGGAACAGCTGAACACTGAAGCTTTCTTT.

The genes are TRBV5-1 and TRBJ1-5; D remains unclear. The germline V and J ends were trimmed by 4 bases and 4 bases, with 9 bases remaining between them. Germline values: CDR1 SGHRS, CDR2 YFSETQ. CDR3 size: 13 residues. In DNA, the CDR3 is TGCGCCAGCAGCCTAGACCAGAATCAGCCCCAGCATTTT. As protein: CASSLDQNQPQHF.

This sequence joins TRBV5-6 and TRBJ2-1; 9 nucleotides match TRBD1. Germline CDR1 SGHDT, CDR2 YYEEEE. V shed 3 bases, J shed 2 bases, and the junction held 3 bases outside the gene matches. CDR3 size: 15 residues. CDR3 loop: CASSWGQGPYNEQFF. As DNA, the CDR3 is TGTGCCAGCAGCTGGGGACAGGGACCCTACAATGAGCAGTTCTTC.

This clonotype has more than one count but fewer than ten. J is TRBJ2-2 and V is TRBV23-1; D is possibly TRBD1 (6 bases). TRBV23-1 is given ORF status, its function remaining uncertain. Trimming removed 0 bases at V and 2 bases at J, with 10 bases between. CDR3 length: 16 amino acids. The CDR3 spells CASSQSKDRNTGELFF. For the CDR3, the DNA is TGCGCCAGCAGTCAATCGAAGGACAGAAACACCGGGGAGCTGTTTTTT.

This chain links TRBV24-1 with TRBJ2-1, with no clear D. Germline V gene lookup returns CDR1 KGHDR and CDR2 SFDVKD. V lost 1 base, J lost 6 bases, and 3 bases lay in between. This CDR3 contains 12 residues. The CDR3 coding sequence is TGTGCCACCAGTGATTTCGTCAATGAGCAGTTCTTC. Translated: CATSDFVNEQFF.

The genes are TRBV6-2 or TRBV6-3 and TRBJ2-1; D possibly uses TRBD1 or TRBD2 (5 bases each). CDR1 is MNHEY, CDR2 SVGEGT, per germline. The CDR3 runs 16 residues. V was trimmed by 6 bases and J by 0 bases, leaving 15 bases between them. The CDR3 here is CASRRGTVSSYNEQFF. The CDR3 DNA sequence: TGTGCCAGCAGACGAGGGACCGTTAGCTCCTACAATGAGCAGTTCTTC.

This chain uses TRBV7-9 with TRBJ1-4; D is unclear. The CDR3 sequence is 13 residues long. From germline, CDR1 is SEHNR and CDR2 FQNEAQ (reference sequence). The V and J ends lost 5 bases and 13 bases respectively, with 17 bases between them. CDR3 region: CASSPSVYFGLFF. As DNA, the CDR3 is TGTGCCAGCAGCCCAAGTGTCTACTTTGGACTGTTTTTT.

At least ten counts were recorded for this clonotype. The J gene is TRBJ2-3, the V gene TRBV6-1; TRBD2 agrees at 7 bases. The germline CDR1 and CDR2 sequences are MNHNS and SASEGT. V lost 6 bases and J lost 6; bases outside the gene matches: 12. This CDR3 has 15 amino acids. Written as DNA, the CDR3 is TGTGCCAGCAGGGATACTAGCGCCTTTGGGGATACGCAGTATTTT. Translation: CASRDTSAFGDTQYF.

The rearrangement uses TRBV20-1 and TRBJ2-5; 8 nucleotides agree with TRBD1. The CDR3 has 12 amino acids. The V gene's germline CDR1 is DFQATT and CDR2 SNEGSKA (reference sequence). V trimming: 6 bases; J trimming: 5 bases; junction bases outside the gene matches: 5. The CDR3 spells CSARTGSETQYF. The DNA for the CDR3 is TGCAGTGCACGGACAGGGAGTGAGACCCAGTACTTC.

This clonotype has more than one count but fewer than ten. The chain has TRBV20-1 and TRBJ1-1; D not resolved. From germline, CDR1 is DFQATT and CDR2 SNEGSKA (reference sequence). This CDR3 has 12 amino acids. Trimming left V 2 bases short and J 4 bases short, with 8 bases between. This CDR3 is CSARKSGTEAFF. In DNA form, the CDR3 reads TGCAGTGCTAGAAAGAGTGGCACTGAAGCTTTCTTT.

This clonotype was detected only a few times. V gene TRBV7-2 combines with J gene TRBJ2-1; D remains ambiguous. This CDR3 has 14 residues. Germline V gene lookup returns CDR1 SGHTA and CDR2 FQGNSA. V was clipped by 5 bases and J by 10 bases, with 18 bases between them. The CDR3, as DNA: TGTGCCAGCAGCCCAACCACGGATAGTACGGAGCAGTTCTTC. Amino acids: CASSPTTDSTEQFF.

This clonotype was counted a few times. The CDR3 DNA reads TGTGCCAGCAGTCCCAGGGTATCCACCGGGGAGCTGTTTTTT. Its translation is CASSPRVSTGELFF. The genes are TRBV12-3 or TRBV12-4 and TRBJ2-2; D might be TRBD1 (5 bases). The CDR3 runs to 14 residues. V was clipped by 5 bases and J by 4 bases, with 11 bases between them.

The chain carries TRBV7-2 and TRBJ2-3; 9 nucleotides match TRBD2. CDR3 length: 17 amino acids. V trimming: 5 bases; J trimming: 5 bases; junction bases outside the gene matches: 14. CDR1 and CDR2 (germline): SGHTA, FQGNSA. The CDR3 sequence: CASSRDITLLAGDTQYF. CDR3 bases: TGTGCCAGCAGCCGAGACATAACCTTACTAGCGGGAGATACGCAGTATTTT.

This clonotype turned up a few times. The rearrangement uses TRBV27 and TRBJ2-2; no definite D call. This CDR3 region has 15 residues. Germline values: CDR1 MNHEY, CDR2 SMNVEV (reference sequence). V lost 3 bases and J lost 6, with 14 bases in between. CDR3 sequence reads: CASSFSTVMAGELFF. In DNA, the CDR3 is TGTGCCAGCAGTTTCTCTACTGTTATGGCCGGGGAGCTGTTTTTT.

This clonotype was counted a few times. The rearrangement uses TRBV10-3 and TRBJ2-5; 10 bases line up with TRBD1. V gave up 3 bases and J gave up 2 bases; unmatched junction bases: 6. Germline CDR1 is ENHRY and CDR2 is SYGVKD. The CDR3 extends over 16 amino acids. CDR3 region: CAISDRDRGAQETQYF. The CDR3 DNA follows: TGTGCCATCAGTGACCGGGACAGGGGTGCACAAGAGACCCAGTACTTC.

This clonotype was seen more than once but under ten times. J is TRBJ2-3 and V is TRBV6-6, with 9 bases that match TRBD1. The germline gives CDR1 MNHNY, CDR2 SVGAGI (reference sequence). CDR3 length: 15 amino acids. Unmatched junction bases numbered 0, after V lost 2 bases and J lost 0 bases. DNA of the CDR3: TGTGCCAGCAGTTACGGGACAGGGAGCACAGATACGCAGTATTTT. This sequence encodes CASSYGTGSTDTQYF.

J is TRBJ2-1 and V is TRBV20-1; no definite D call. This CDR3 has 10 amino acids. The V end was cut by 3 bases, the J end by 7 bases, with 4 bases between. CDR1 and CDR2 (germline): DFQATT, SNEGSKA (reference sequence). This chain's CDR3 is CSASRNEQFF. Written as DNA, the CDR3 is TGCAGTGCTAGTAGAAATGAGCAGTTCTTC.

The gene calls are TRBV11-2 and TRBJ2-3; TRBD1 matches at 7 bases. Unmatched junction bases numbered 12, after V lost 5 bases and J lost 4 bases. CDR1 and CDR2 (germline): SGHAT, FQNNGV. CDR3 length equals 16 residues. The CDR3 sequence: CASSQMTGFFADTQYF. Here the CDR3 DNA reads TGTGCCAGCAGCCAAATGACAGGGTTCTTTGCAGATACGCAGTATTTT. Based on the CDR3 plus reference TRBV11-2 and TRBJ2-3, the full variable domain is EAGVAQSPRYKIIEKRQSVAFWCNPISGHATLYWYQQILGQGPKLLIQFQNNGVVDDSQLPKDRFSAERLKGVDSTLKIQPAKLEDSAVYLCASSQMTGFFADTQYFGPGTRLTVL.

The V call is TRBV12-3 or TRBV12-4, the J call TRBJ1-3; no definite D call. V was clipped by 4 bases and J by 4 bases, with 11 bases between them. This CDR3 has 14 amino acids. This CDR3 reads CASSSWTGGNTIYF. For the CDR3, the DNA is TGTGCCAGCAGTTCCTGGACCGGAGGAAACACCATATATTTT.

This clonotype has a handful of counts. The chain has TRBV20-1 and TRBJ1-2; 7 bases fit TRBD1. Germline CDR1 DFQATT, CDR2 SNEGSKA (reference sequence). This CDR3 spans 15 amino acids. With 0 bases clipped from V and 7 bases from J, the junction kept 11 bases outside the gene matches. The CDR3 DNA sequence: TGCAGTGCTAGAGATCCAGGTCGGCAGGGGGGTGGCTACACCTTC. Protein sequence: CSARDPGRQGGGYTF.